A selection of T cell receptor beta chains follows, all from one sample in a study of PD-1 blockade in classical Hodgkin lymphoma. Assay used: immunoSEQ multiplex PCR; TCRdb lists only in-frame clones, some missing. The sample shows roughly 70,000 clones, about 93% of them seen only once. Sequencing was carried out using peripheral blood mononuclear cells (PBMCs). Receptors originate from a human donor with classical Hodgkin lymphoma. The CDR3 runs from the conserved cysteine through the conserved F or W. A D gene is named only where the DNA matches it firmly. Not all rows give a size; the values are once, few, many and, for expanded clones, a class.

D: -; V: TRBV5-4; J: TRBJ1-6; size: -; CDR3: CASSLSRLSQNSPLHF; DNA: TGTGCCAGCAGCCTATCCCGTTTATCTCAAAATTCACCCCTCCACTTT
D: -; V: TRBV7-2; J: TRBJ1-1; size: -; CDR3: CASSLRQMAFF; DNA: TGTGCCAGCAGCTTAAGGCAAATGGCTTTCTTT
D: TRBD1; V: TRBV29-1; J: TRBJ1-1; size: -; CDR3: CSVVRGQGTEAFF; DNA: TGCAGCGTTGTACGAGGACAGGGGACTGAAGCTTTCTTT
D: -; V: TRBV7-3; J: TRBJ2-2; size: once; CDR3: CASSLSGGTGELFF; DNA: TGTGCCAGCAGCTTAAGCGGCGGAACCGGGGAGCTGTTTTTT
D: -; V: TRBV11-2; J: TRBJ2-3; size: -; CDR3: CASSLGTKSTDTQYF; DNA: TGTGCCAGCAGCTTGGGGACAAAAAGCACAGATACGCAGTATTTT
D: -; V: TRBV7-2; J: TRBJ1-1; size: -; CDR3: CASSLLQNTEAFF; DNA: TGTGCCAGCAGCTTACTACAGAACACTGAAGCTTTCTTT
D: TRBD2; V: TRBV7-2; J: TRBJ2-1; size: -; CDR3: CASSIRRGSGSGTNEQFF; DNA: TGTGCCAGCAGCATACGGCGGGGTAGCGGGAGCGGCACAAATGAGCAGTTCTTC
D: -; V: TRBV28; J: TRBJ1-6; size: -; CDR3: CASGPMLSLHF; DNA: TGTGCCAGCGGCCCGATGCTATCCCTCCACTTT
D: TRBD1; V: TRBV6-6; J: TRBJ1-1; size: -; CDR3: CASSHRGEGTEAFF; DNA: TGTGCCAGCAGTCACAGGGGTGAGGGCACTGAAGCTTTCTTT
D: TRBD1; V: TRBV5-1; J: TRBJ1-1; size: -; CDR3: CASSPGQGDGTEAFF; DNA: TGCGCCAGCAGCCCGGGACAGGGGGATGGCACTGAAGCTTTCTTT
D: -; V: TRBV25-1; J: TRBJ2-5; size: -; CDR3: CASSEIRRETQYF; DNA: TGTGCCAGCAGTGAAATCCGACGGGAGACCCAGTACTTC
D: TRBD2; V: TRBV6-5; J: TRBJ2-7; size: -; CDR3: CATSGTSSYEQYF; DNA: TGTGCCACGAGCGGGACGTCTTCCTACGAGCAGTACTTC
D: TRBD2; V: TRBV5-1; J: TRBJ2-1; size: -; CDR3: CASSPGLAGTNEQFF; DNA: TGCGCCAGCAGCCCGGGACTAGCGGGAACCAATGAGCAGTTCTTC
D: TRBD2; V: TRBV7-2; J: TRBJ2-3; size: -; CDR3: CASSALGGFSGGDTQYF; DNA: TGTGCCAGCTCGGCACTGGGCGGATTCTCCGGGGGGGATACGCAGTATTTT
D: -; V: TRBV6-5; J: TRBJ1-1; size: -; CDR3: CAAGYTEAFF; DNA: TGTGCCGCTGGGTACACTGAAGCTTTCTTT
D: TRBD2; V: TRBV5-1; J: TRBJ2-7; size: -; CDR3: CASRASGAYEQYF; DNA: TGCGCCAGCAGGGCTAGCGGGGCCTACGAGCAGTACTTC
D: -; V: TRBV7-9; J: TRBJ2-1; size: -; CDR3: CASSPRQGRENEQFF; DNA: TGTGCCAGCAGCCCCCGACAGGGGAGGGAAAATGAGCAGTTCTTC
D: -; V: TRBV30; J: TRBJ1-2; size: -; CDR3: CAWSVRVGGPSYGYTF; DNA: TGTGCCTGGAGTGTACGAGTCGGGGGACCTTCCTATGGCTACACCTTC
D: -; V: TRBV29-1; J: TRBJ1-4; size: -; CDR3: CSVVKGDLREKLFF; DNA: TGCAGCGTTGTGAAGGGGGATTTAAGGGAAAAACTGTTTTTT
D: -; V: TRBV20-1; J: TRBJ1-2; size: -; CDR3: CSARVLYGYTF; DNA: TGCAGTGCTAGAGTCCTCTATGGCTACACCTTC
D: -; V: TRBV7-9; J: TRBJ1-2; size: once; CDR3: CASSLGLTLGYGYTF; DNA: TGTGCCAGCAGCTTAGGGTTGACCTTAGGATATGGCTACACCTTC
D: TRBD1; V: TRBV19; J: TRBJ1-2; size: -; CDR3: CASNPRGQGDYGYTF; DNA: TGTGCCAGTAATCCCAGGGGACAGGGGGACTATGGCTACACCTTC
D: -; V: TRBV4-3; J: TRBJ1-2; size: -; CDR3: CASSQTRQANYGYTF; DNA: TGCGCCAGCAGCCAAACTAGACAGGCTAACTATGGCTACACCTTC
D: TRBD1; V: TRBV2; J: TRBJ2-5; size: -; CDR3: CASTMGQSQETQYF; DNA: TGTGCCAGCACTATGGGACAGTCGCAAGAGACCCAGTACTTC
D: -; V: TRBV18; J: TRBJ2-7; size: -; CDR3: CASSPRRDNYEQYF; DNA: TGTGCCAGCTCACCTCGTAGGGACAACTACGAGCAGTACTTC
D: -; V: TRBV7-2; J: TRBJ2-5; size: -; CDR3: CASSLGTRQETQYF; DNA: TGTGCCAGCAGCCTTGGGACCCGCCAAGAGACCCAGTACTTC
D: TRBD1; V: TRBV18; J: TRBJ1-1; size: -; CDR3: CASSHRDRGLRAEAFF; DNA: TGTGCCAGCTCACACCGGGACAGGGGGTTGAGGGCTGAAGCTTTCTTT
D: TRBD1; V: TRBV7-2; J: TRBJ1-2; size: -; CDR3: CASSPWTGGGYTF; DNA: TGTGCCAGCAGCCCTTGGACAGGGGGTGGCTACACCTTC
D: -; V: TRBV7-8; J: TRBJ2-7; size: -; CDR3: CASSRVVALPPYEQYF; DNA: TGTGCCAGCAGCCGAGTAGTGGCCCTCCCCCCCTACGAGCAGTACTTC
D: -; V: TRBV11-2; J: TRBJ2-7; size: -; CDR3: CASSPWSNSSYEQYF; DNA: TGTGCCAGCAGCCCTTGGAGCAATAGCTCCTACGAGCAGTACTTC
D: TRBD2; V: TRBV4-3; J: TRBJ2-7; size: -; CDR3: CASSQVAGGSVYEQYF; DNA: TGCGCCAGCAGCCAAGTAGCGGGAGGGTCCGTCTACGAGCAGTACTTC
D: -; V: TRBV5-4; J: TRBJ1-4; size: -; CDR3: CASSLDSSVLFF; DNA: TGTGCCAGCAGCCTGGACAGCTCGGTGCTGTTTTTT
D: -; V: TRBV13; J: TRBJ1-6; size: few; CDR3: CASRRNSPLHF; DNA: TGTGCCAGCAGGAGGAATTCACCCCTCCACTTT
D: TRBD1; V: TRBV9; J: TRBJ2-7; size: -; CDR3: CASSVRTGKGYEQYF; DNA: TGTGCCAGCAGCGTGCGGACAGGGAAAGGATACGAGCAGTACTTC
D: -; V: TRBV7-7; J: TRBJ2-1; size: -; CDR3: CASSALGPHEQFF; DNA: TGTGCCAGCAGCGCCCTGGGTCCTCATGAGCAGTTCTTC
D: -; V: TRBV6-5; J: TRBJ2-7; size: -; CDR3: CASKLKPKGDEQYF; DNA: TGTGCCAGCAAATTAAAGCCAAAAGGGGACGAGCAGTACTTC
D: -; V: TRBV5-5; J: TRBJ1-2; size: -; CDR3: CASSFSNYGYTF; DNA: TGTGCCAGCAGCTTTTCAAACTATGGCTACACCTTC